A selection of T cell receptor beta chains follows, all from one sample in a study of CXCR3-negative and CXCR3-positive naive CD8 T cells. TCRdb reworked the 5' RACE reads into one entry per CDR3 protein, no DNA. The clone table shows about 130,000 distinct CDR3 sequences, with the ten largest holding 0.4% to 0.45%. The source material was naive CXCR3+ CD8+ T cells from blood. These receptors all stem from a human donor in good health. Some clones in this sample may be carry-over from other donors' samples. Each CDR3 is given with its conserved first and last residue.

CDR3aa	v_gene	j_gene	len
CASSLRTGMTETQYF	TRBV4-1	TRBJ2-5	15
CASSLNYEQYF	TRBV28	TRBJ2-7	11
CASSYSGGGVYNEQFF	TRBV7-2	TRBJ2-1	16
CSAPLGNIQYF	TRBV20-1	TRBJ2-4	11
CASSLTGRSRNQPQHF	TRBV12-3/TRBV12-4	TRBJ1-5	16
CASSQAVTEAFF	TRBV7-9	TRBJ1-1	12
CASSLNLRGTPADQPQHF	TRBV5-6	TRBJ1-5	18
CASRTKQGIYNEQFF	TRBV28	TRBJ2-1	15
CASSWEQLHYEQYF	TRBV5-1	TRBJ2-7	14
CATSVGYRGQGDNEQFF	TRBV24-1	TRBJ2-1	17
CASQDSYEQYF	TRBV19	TRBJ2-7	11
CSVDGTSGRHYSYNEQFF	TRBV29-1	TRBJ2-1	18
CASSYSKLAGGRSETQYF	TRBV6-6	TRBJ2-5	18
CSVSGGLAGSTDTQYF	TRBV29-1	TRBJ2-3	16
CASSLFASSGELFF	TRBV5-6	TRBJ2-2	14
CASSITSGYTGELFF	TRBV7-2	TRBJ2-2	15
CSVEAKTSNTEAFF	TRBV29-1	TRBJ1-1	14
CASSPSGTGKGYEQYF	TRBV7-9	TRBJ2-7	16
CASSYASSYEQYF	TRBV6-5	TRBJ2-7	13
CASSHYSSGNNYEQYF	TRBV4-1	TRBJ2-7	16
CASSPENHNEQFF	TRBV3-1	TRBJ2-1	13
CASSLDRTNPSYEQYF	TRBV28	TRBJ2-7	16
CASSPRGLEETQYF	TRBV18	TRBJ2-5	14
CSGGQGFSYEQYF	TRBV29-1	TRBJ2-7	13
CASSLYQGTHGYTF	TRBV28	TRBJ1-2	14
CASRLYNEQFF	TRBV4-1	TRBJ2-1	11
CASSSPADTQYF	TRBV28	TRBJ2-3	12
CASTDTSTDTQYF	TRBV27	TRBJ2-3	13
CASSYQLGTLSAYNEQFF	TRBV6-2/TRBV6-3	TRBJ2-1	18
CASSLPGPQETQYF	TRBV7-6	TRBJ2-5	14
CSVETVATEAFF	TRBV29-1	TRBJ1-1	12
CASSSGRGVETQYF	TRBV6-2/TRBV6-3	TRBJ2-5	14
CASSHPGTSGGPETQYF	TRBV7-9	TRBJ2-5	17
CASSFYDRLTDTQYF	TRBV12-3/TRBV12-4	TRBJ2-3	15
CASSVDSSTDTQYF	TRBV9	TRBJ2-3	14
CASSLGRIAGEQYF	TRBV13	TRBJ2-7	14
CASSFAPVASIGEQFF	TRBV12-3/TRBV12-4	TRBJ2-1	16
CASRHTDTQYF	TRBV12-3/TRBV12-4	TRBJ2-3	11